Listed below are T cell receptor beta chains from one sample, sequenced in a study of technical replicates of blood from several donors. The protocol was immunoSEQ multiplex PCR, while the TCRdb copy is restricted to in-frame clones and leaves out a portion. Here the sample spans 75,000 to 95,000 clones, about 96% being singletons. Input material: T cells isolated from PBMCs. These receptors were collected from a human donor in good health. CDR3s include the opening cysteine and the closing phenylalanine or tryptophan. Fields, in order: J gene, D gene, V gene, clone size, CDR3 DNA, CDR3 protein. A D gene is named only where the DNA matches it firmly. Not every row has a clone size; where given, it reads once, few, many or a size class.

>TRBJ2-3|TRBD2|TRBV7-9|-
TGTGCCAGCAGCCGGGGGGATTTGCCAGATACGCAGTATTTT
CASSRGDLPDTQYF
>TRBJ1-4|-|TRBV2|-
TGTGCCAGCAGTGTAGAACAGGCCCAATCTAATGAAAAACTGTTTTTT
CASSVEQAQSNEKLFF
>TRBJ2-7|-|TRBV28|-
TGTGCCAGCAGCTCGGGTTGGGAGCAGTACTTC
CASSSGWEQYF
>TRBJ2-7|-|TRBV15|-
TGTGCCACCAGCAGAGACAGGGGAATCGAGCAGTACTTC
CATSRDRGIEQYF
>TRBJ1-2|-|TRBV7-9|once
TGTGCCACCCAGCTTATACGGTCAGGGACTAACTATGGCTACACCTTC
CATQLIRSGTNYGYTF
>TRBJ2-7|-|TRBV30|-
TGTGCCTGGGGTGACAGGGAGCAGTACTTC
CAWGDREQYF
>TRBJ2-3|-|TRBV10-1|-
TGCGCCAGCAACAGGGGAGGATCGGATACGCAGTATTTT
CASNRGGSDTQYF
>TRBJ2-1|TRBD1|TRBV15|-
TGTGCCACCAGCAGGGACAGGGATTGTTTCTTC
CATSRDRDCFF
>TRBJ2-2|TRBD2|TRBV27|-
TGTGCCAGCAGTTCCGGGAGGGGCGGGGAGCTGTTTTTT
CASSSGRGGELFF
>TRBJ2-3|TRBD1|TRBV11-2|-
TGTGCCAGCAGCAACGACAGGGGACCTTCCGATACGCAGTATTTT
CASSNDRGPSDTQYF
>TRBJ2-7|-|TRBV28|-
TGTGCCAGCAGTCCCCTCACGAAGAAAGACAGAACGTACGAGCAGTACTTC
CASSPLTKKDRTYEQYF
>TRBJ2-1|TRBD2|TRBV28|-
TGTGCCAGCAGTTTAGGGACTAGCGGGATGACTAATGAGCAGTTCTTC
CASSLGTSGMTNEQFF
>TRBJ2-3|-|TRBV7-9|-
TGTGCCAGCAGCTTATCGTCCGTACGGGGAGGAGATACGCAGTATTTT
CASSLSSVRGGDTQYF
>TRBJ2-1|-|TRBV4-1|once
TGCGCCAGCAGCCAAGTATATCTGGGGGCCGAACAGCAGTTCTTC
CASSQVYLGAEQQFF
>TRBJ2-5|-|TRBV9|-
TGTGCCAGCTCGTCGGACACCCTGTACCAAGAGACCCAGTACTTC
CASSSDTLYQETQYF
>TRBJ2-7|TRBD2|TRBV7-9|-
TGTGCCAGCAGCCCAGGGGTTAGCGGGAGGTTCGAGCAGTACTTC
CASSPGVSGRFEQYF
>TRBJ2-3|TRBD2|TRBV9|-
TGTGCCAGCAGCCCGGACTCGGGGGGTACGCAGTATTTT
CASSPDSGGTQYF
>TRBJ1-1|-|TRBV6-5|-
TGTGCCAGCAGTTACCAGGGGCAAGGCACTGAAGCTTTCTTT
CASSYQGQGTEAFF
>TRBJ2-1|TRBD2|TRBV2|-
TGTGCCAGCAGTGAAGGAAGTAGCGGGATCCTGGTCCAGTTCTTC
CASSEGSSGILVQFF
>TRBJ1-4|-|TRBV27|-
TGTGCCAGCAGTTCGGGTGAAAAACTGTTTTTT
CASSSGEKLFF
>TRBJ2-1|-|TRBV28|-
TGTGCCAGCAGTCTACTACTAGGAGGGGCGGTTAGGTCCTACAATGAGCAGTTCTTC
CASSLLLGGAVRSYNEQFF
>TRBJ2-1|-|TRBV28|-
TGTGCCAGAAGGGCAGGGGTTGAGCAGTTCTTC
CARRAGVEQFF
>TRBJ2-1|-|TRBV4-1|-
TGCGCCAGCAGCCCGACTAGAATCTTGTATGAGCAGTTCTTC
CASSPTRILYEQFF
>TRBJ2-7|-|TRBV7-6|-
TGTGCCAGCAGCTTAGAAAAAAAGCTGGAGCAGTACTTC
CASSLEKKLEQYF
>TRBJ2-1|TRBD2|TRBV7-6|-
TGTGCCAGCAGCTACAGGACTAGTGACAATGAGCAGTTCTTC
CASSYRTSDNEQFF
>TRBJ1-1|-|TRBV25-1|-
TGTGCCAGCCTTAACGTCCCGGACACTGAAGCTTTCTTT
CASLNVPDTEAFF
>TRBJ1-1|-|TRBV27|once
TGTGCCAGCAGGGCCGGGGGTTCGGGAACTGAAGCTTTCTTT
CASRAGGSGTEAFF
>TRBJ1-4|TRBD1|TRBV6-5|-
TGTGCCAGCAGCTCCGGGACAGGGAAAGAAAAACTGTTTTTT
CASSSGTGKEKLFF
>TRBJ2-3|-|TRBV6-5|-
TGTGCCAGCGGCCGGACAGTCCGGAGCACAGATACGCAGTATTTT
CASGRTVRSTDTQYF
>TRBJ1-1|TRBD1|TRBV28|-
TGTGCCAGCAGTTCAGGACAGGGCACTGAAGCTTTCTTT
CASSSGQGTEAFF
>TRBJ2-3|-|TRBV29-1|-
TGCAGCGTTGAAGGGCAGGGACTGTCAGATACGCAGTATTTT
CSVEGQGLSDTQYF
>TRBJ2-3|TRBD2|TRBV5-1|-
TGCGCCAGCAGCCGTAGCGGGAGTAAAGATACGCAGTATTTT
CASSRSGSKDTQYF